Presented here are 17 T cell receptor beta chains from one specimen sequenced in a study of spatial heterogeneity in lung cancer. Time point: sample taken at primary tumor resection. The authors sequenced whole RNA from tumor, nontumor lung or frozen PBMC without sorting. MiXCR, run by TCRdb on the 5' RACE reads, gives a single entry per CDR3 protein. The data hold 850 to 1,100 distinct CDR3 sequences, with roughly 46% observed a single time. This material consisted of PBMCs, taken at surgery. The receptors were sampled from a male donor with early-stage non-small cell lung cancer.

Remarks on this clonotype: This beta chain is an off-target read within a library intended for alpha chains, so its frequency means little. The chain recombines TRBV18 with TRBJ1-2; a possible D gene is TRBD1 (5 bases). Germline V gives CDR1 KGHSH, CDR2 LQKENI. The CDR3 has 14 residues. V shed 3 bases and J shed 4 bases, with 12 bases lying between them. The CDR3 sequence: CASSPPTESYGYTF. CDR3 sequence (DNA): TGTGCCAGCTCACCCCCGACAGAGTCCTATGGCTACACCTTC.

Only a few counts were recorded for this clonotype. Little can be read into the size of this beta chain, an off-target read in a library designed for alpha chains. The V call is TRBV6-6, the J call TRBJ2-7; 8 positions agree with TRBD1. Per germline, CDR1 MNHNY and CDR2 SVGAGI (reference sequence). Trimming took 6 bases from V and 2 from J; bases not matched to a gene: 9. The CDR3 is 15 residues long. CDR3 sequence: CASRVGQALAYEQYF. CDR3 bases: TGTGCCAGCAGAGTGGGACAGGCTCTAGCCTACGAGCAGTACTTC.

The sample holds a few counts of this clonotype. A library prepared for alpha chains yielded this beta chain as an off-target read; its size is of little meaning. The chain combines TRBV6-5 with TRBJ2-7; the D gene is possibly TRBD1 (5 bases). V was shortened by 7 bases and J by 0 bases, with 13 bases between the two germline ends. The germline V gene encodes CDR1 MNHEY and CDR2 SVGAGI. The CDR3 is 14 amino acids. CDR3 sequence: CASKIGADSYEQYF. The CDR3 nucleotides are TGTGCCAGCAAGATTGGGGCAGACTCCTACGAGCAGTACTTC.

Regarding this clonotype: Because the library targeted alpha chains, this beta chain is an off-target read whose size means little. V gene TRBV5-4 combines with J gene TRBJ2-6; 11 nucleotides align to TRBD1. Germline-derived CDR1 and CDR2 are SGHNT and YYREEE (reference sequence). This CDR3 has 17 residues. With 4 bases clipped from V and 4 bases from J, the junction kept 7 bases outside the gene matches. The CDR3 DNA reads as TGTGCCAGCAGCCTAGGACAGGGGGCGGGCGGGGCCAACGTCCTGACTTTC. This sequence encodes CASSLGQGAGGANVLTF.

This clonotype is labeled large. The library was built for alpha chains, so this beta chain is an off-target read and its size means little. The rearrangement joins TRBV27 to TRBJ2-2; D may be TRBD1 or TRBD2 (5 bases each). The CDR3 has 12 residues. Trimming removed 2 bases at V and 13 bases at J, with 11 bases between. The germline CDR1 and CDR2 sequences are MNHEY and SMNVEV (reference sequence). The CDR3 DNA reads TGTGCCAGCAGTTTAGGCCGGGACGTGCTGTTTTTT. Protein sequence: CASSLGRDVLFF.

To note about this clonotype: Found in a library prepared for alpha chains, this beta chain is an off-target read, and its abundance has little meaning. The gene calls are TRBV18 and TRBJ2-3; the D gene is possibly TRBD1 (6 bases). Germline CDR1 and CDR2: KGHSH and LQKENI. V lost 2 bases, J lost 5 bases, and 14 bases lay in between. CDR3 size: 15 residues. CDR3 sequence reads: CASSPGSGARDTQYF. In DNA, the CDR3 is TGTGCCAGCTCACCAGGCTCAGGGGCAAGAGATACGCAGTATTTT.

Details on this clonotype: Since the library was made to target alpha chains, this beta chain is a stray read and its abundance is not meaningful. The rearrangement uses TRBV19 and TRBJ2-3, with 7 bases identical to TRBD1. This CDR3 spans 16 amino acids. The germline gives CDR1 LNHDA, CDR2 SQIVND (reference sequence). The ends lost 3 bases at V and 3 bases at J; junction bases unmatched: 9. The CDR3 region has the DNA TGTGCCAGTAGTATGAGCGGACAGGCCGGAACAGATACGCAGTATTTT. Its protein is CASSMSGQAGTDTQYF.

About this clonotype itself: The library was designed around alpha chains, so this beta chain is a stray read whose abundance carries little weight. J is TRBJ2-5 and V is TRBV27; 8 positions match TRBD2. CDR3 length equals 16 residues. J was trimmed by 2 bases and V by 0 bases; bases with no gene match: 5. The germline V gene encodes CDR1 MNHEY and CDR2 SMNVEV (reference sequence). CDR3 residues: CASSLSPGGPQETQYF. CDR3 coding DNA: TGTGCCAGCAGTTTATCGCCGGGGGGGCCTCAAGAGACCCAGTACTTC.

In the case of this clonotype: A library made for alpha chains picked up this beta chain off target, so its size means little. V gene TRBV6-1 combines with J gene TRBJ2-5; 8 nucleotides agree with TRBD2. V lost 6 bases and J lost 4; bases outside the gene matches: 10. Germline V CDR1 and CDR2: MNHNS, SASEGT. The CDR3 totals 15 residues. CDR3 nucleotides: TGTGCCAGCAGCGAACGGGGGGGCTTGGGAGAGACCCAGTACTTC. Encoded protein: CASSERGGLGETQYF.

This clonotype was seen only a few times. This beta chain is an off-target read within a library intended for alpha chains, so its frequency means little. The chain is built from TRBV28 and TRBJ2-1; possibly TRBD2 for D (6 bases). CDR3 length: 15 residues. The germline V and J ends were trimmed by 6 bases and 3 bases, with 15 bases remaining between them. Germline CDR1 is MDHEN and CDR2 is SYDVKM. The CDR3 nucleotides are TGTGCCAGCAGGGGATTAGCGGTTATCTACAATGAGCAGTTCTTC. Residues: CASRGLAVIYNEQFF.

Of note for this clonotype: Within a library made for alpha chains, this beta chain is off target, and its count is uninformative. The chain uses TRBV7-9 and TRBJ2-2; no reliable D call. Per the germline V gene, CDR1 is SEHNR and CDR2 is FQNEAQ (reference sequence). The CDR3 covers 15 residues. The V gene lost 1 base and the J gene lost 2 bases, with 8 bases spanning the gap. The CDR3 DNA sequence: TGTGCCAGCAGCTTAGTAGCCGGAAACACCGGGGAGCTGTTTTTT. Its protein is CASSLVAGNTGELFF.

As for this clonotype: This beta chain is a stray read from a library made for alpha chains; its abundance is not meaningful. The rearrangement links TRBV10-2 to TRBJ2-4; TRBD1 is a possible D gene (5 bases). The V end lost 3 bases, the J end lost 6 bases, and 9 bases lay between the germline ends. CDR3 size: 13 residues. Germline loops: CDR1 WSHSY, CDR2 SAAADI. The CDR3 DNA reads as TGCGCCAGCAGTGATCGGACACCAAACATTCAGTACTTC. Its protein product is CASSDRTPNIQYF.

As concerns this clonotype: Being off target in a library aimed at alpha chains, this beta chain has a size of little meaning. This chain joins TRBV5-5 and TRBJ1-5; a possible D gene is TRBD1 (5 bases). The CDR3 length is 15 residues. Trimming stripped 4 bases from V and 3 bases from J, with 14 bases between. Germline values: CDR1 SGHKS, CDR2 YYEKEE (reference sequence). The DNA of the CDR3 is TGTGCCAGCAGCCGGGAAGACAGATCCAATCAGCCCCAGCATTTT. It translates to CASSREDRSNQPQHF.

Worth noting for this clonotype: This beta chain appears as a stray read in a library generated for alpha chains; its size is not informative. The chain uses TRBV13 and TRBJ2-5, with D tentatively TRBD2 (5 bases). The CDR3 totals 13 residues. Germline lookup yields CDR1 PRHDT and CDR2 FYEKMQ (reference sequence). Trimming cost V 5 bases and J 3 bases, with 10 bases left between them. CDR3 sequence: CASSRRREETQYF. The DNA for the CDR3 is TGTGCCAGCAGCCGCCGGCGGGAAGAGACCCAGTACTTC.

This clonotype counts as hyperexpanded. This beta chain is off target for a library built for alpha chains, so its abundance means little. This chain connects TRBV28 to TRBJ2-7; perhaps TRBD1 as D (6 bases). V was trimmed by 5 bases and J by 1 base, leaving 6 bases between them. The CDR3 contains 12 residues. Germline V gives CDR1 MDHEN, CDR2 SYDVKM. Here the CDR3 reads CASSTGSYEQYF. CDR3 nucleotide sequence: TGTGCCAGCAGTACAGGGTCCTACGAGCAGTACTTC.

A word on this clonotype: This beta chain slipped into a library made for alpha chains as a stray read, so its size is not meaningful. The gene calls are TRBV28 and TRBJ2-1, with D possibly TRBD1 on 6 matching bases. This CDR3 comprises 12 residues. CDR1 is MDHEN and CDR2 is SYDVKM in the germline V gene. The germline V and J ends were trimmed by 5 bases and 15 bases, with 17 bases remaining between them. DNA for the CDR3: TGTGCCAGCAGTCCGCAGATGGGGGCTAGGTTCTTC. Its protein product is CASSPQMGARFF.

In regard to this clonotype: Because the library targeted alpha chains, this beta chain is an off-target read whose size means little. The J gene is TRBJ2-1, the V gene TRBV12-3 or TRBV12-4; D is unresolved. The CDR3 spans 13 residues. The V and J ends lost 3 bases and 8 bases respectively, with 11 bases between them. CDR3 protein: CASSFYFGDEQFF. The CDR3, as DNA: TGTGCCAGCAGTTTTTATTTTGGGGATGAGCAGTTCTTC.